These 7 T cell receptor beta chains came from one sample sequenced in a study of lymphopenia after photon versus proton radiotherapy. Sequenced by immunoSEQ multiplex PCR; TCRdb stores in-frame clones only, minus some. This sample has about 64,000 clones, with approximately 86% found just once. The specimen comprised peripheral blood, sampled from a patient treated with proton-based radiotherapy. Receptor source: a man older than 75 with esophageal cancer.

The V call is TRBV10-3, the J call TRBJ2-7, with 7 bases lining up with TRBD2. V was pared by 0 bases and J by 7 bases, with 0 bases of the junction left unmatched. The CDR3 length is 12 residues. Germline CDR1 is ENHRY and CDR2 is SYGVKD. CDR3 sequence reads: CAISESGGEQYF. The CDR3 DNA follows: TGTGCCATCAGTGAGTCGGGGGGGGAGCAGTACTTC.

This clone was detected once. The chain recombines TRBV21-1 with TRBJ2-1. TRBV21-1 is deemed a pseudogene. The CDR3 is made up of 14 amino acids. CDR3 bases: TGTGCCAGCAGCAAAAAGACAGCGAGGGATGAGCAGTTCTTC. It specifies CASSKKTARDEQFF.

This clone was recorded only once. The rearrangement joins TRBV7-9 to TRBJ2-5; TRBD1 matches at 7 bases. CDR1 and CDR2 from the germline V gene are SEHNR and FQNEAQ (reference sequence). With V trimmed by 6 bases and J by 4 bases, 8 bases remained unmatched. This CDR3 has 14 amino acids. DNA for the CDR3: TGTGCCAGCAGGAGGACAGGAGGAGTAGAGACCCAGTACTTC. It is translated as CASRRTGGVETQYF.

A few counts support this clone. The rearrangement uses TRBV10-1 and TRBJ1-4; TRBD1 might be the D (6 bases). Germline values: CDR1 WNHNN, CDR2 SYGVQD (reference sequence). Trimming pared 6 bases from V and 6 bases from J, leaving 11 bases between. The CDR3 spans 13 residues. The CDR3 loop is CASSNREDEKLFF. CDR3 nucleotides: TGCGCCAGCAGCAACAGGGAGGATGAAAAACTGTTTTTT.

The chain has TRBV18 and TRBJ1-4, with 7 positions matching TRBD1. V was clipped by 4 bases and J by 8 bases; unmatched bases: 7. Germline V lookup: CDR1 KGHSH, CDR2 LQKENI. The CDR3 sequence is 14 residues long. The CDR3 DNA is TGTGCCAGCTCACTATGGCAGGGGGAAGAAAAACTGTTTTTT. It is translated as CASSLWQGEEKLFF.

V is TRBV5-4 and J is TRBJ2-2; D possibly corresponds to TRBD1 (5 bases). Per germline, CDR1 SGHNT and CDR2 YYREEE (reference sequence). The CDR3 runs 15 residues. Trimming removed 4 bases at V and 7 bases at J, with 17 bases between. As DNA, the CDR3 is TGTGCCAGCAGCCCCCGTCTGGACAAAAACGGGGAGCTGTTTTTT. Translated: CASSPRLDKNGELFF.

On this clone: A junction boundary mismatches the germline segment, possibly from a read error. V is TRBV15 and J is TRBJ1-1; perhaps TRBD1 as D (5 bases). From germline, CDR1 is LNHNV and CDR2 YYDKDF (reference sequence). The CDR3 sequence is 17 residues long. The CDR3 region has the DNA TGTGCCACCAGCAGAGAGGGGCTCGCTATCATGAACACTGAAACTTTCTTT. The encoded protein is CATSREGLAIMNTETFF.